This T cell receptor beta chain was captured by sequencing in a study of blood T cell repertoires in COVID-19 (dated by TCRdb to about 2020). A note on the overall study: Samples covering the acute and convalescent phases of COVID-19 were provided by collaborators in the United States, Italy and Spain. The prospective study material was composed of cDNA or gDNA derived from T cells, B-cell-depleted T cells, or PBMCs. Subjects who had been exposed to COVID-19, were actively infected with it, or had recovered from it provided the deeply sampled blood TCRbeta repertoires that made up the dataset. A freely available public database, intended as a resource for researchers studying the immune response to SARS-CoV-2, is where the repertoires were released. Samples came from the ongoing ImmuneRACE study (first 160 participants) plus 1,254 subjects from 6 global collaborators. Nearly every sample came with metadata listing a de-identified subject ID, COVID-19 status, age in years and sex. Where available, HLA class I and class II types were obtained from metadata supplied by the sample provider rather than from assay-based typing. General findings and caveats noted by the study authors: The amount of clinical and demographic metadata varied by source and participant and was provided uncurated.

TCRbeta CDR3 regions were amplified from genomic DNA by means of the immunoSEQ Assay, a bias-controlled multiplex PCR. The original pipeline was this. The number of nucleated cells in each sample was estimated by amplification of reference gene primers within the assay. To quantify the absolute abundance of each unique TCRbeta CDR3 rearrangement, sequence reads were collapsed and filtered. Productive Simpson clonality was computed per sample as the square root of Simpson's diversity index over productive rearrangements. What TCRdb holds here is the immuneACCESS table cut down to in-frame rearrangements. Part of the clones is not present; checked against another copy, under half of the missing clones reflect an unresolved V gene, and the others are unexplained. V and J calls plus clone size are reproduced from that table; the DNA served to infer D and trimming. For this sample there are around 65,000 clones; about four fifths appear just once. The ten top clones hold roughly 50% of the sample.

With respect to this clone: The antigen this receptor binds is unknown. No base quality information exists; no much larger clone differs at one position.

The collaborating institutions used their own protocols to collect whole blood in K2EDTA tubes. For TCRbeta analysis, collaborator samples were shipped as frozen whole blood, as isolated PBMCs, or as DNA extracted from either sample type. In the germline V gene, CDR1 corresponds to SGHRS and CDR2 to YFSETQ. The V and J ends are trimmed by 1 base and 1 base, leaving 8 bases between them. Counted from cysteine to phenylalanine, this CDR3 has 14 amino acids. Just CDR3 DNA is preserved here, 42 bases in frame from base 1. Sequencing was performed on peripheral blood. In this chain, TRBV5-1 is recombined with TRBJ2-5; confidence is insufficient to name the D gene. The clonotype was recovered from a human donor in a cohort sampled during active COVID-19. The base sequence is TGCGCCAGCAGCTTGCAGGCAGCCCAAGAGACCCAGTACTTC. Translated, this is CASSLQAAQETQYF. The variable domain in full, with residues beyond the CDR3 obtained from the reference TRBV5-1 and TRBJ2-5 genes, is KAGVTQTPRYLIKTRGQQVTLSCSPISGHRSVSWYQQTPGQGLQFLFEYFSETQRNKGNFPGRFSGRQFSNSRSEMNVSTLELGDSALYLCASSLQAAQETQYFGPGTRLLVL.